This T cell receptor (beta chain) was identified in a study of radiation and T cells in renal cell carcinoma. Time point denoted: blood 4 weeks post-SBRT, at nephrectomy. Specified treatment: 15 Gy SBRT to primary tumor, nephrectomy 4 weeks later. Nephrectomy followed 15 Gy stereotactic body radiation by 4 weeks. Germline CDR1 MNHNS, CDR2 SASEGT. After removal of 4 bases from V and 4 bases from J, the junction contained 11 bases not matched to a gene. The CDR3 covers 16 residues. Clones were sequenced by immunoSEQ multiplex PCR, and TCRdb holds only the in-frame ones, with some missing. The top ten clones hold around a third of a sample with 30,000 to 40,000 clones, approximately 81% of them seen once.

The J gene is TRBJ2-5, the V gene TRBV6-1; 8 bases line up with TRBD2. The sequenced sample was blood, obtained from a patient whose treatment included radiotherapy and nephrectomy. This clonotype was sampled from a man in his 60s with renal cell carcinoma. The CDR3 here is CASSVAVGLAGETQYF. As DNA, the CDR3 is TGTGCCAGCAGTGTCGCGGTAGGGCTAGCGGGAGAGACCCAGTACTTC.